This T cell receptor beta chain was recorded in a study of T cell repertoires in cytomegalovirus infection. On the study more broadly: Matching HLA type, along with CMV infection, was indicated by public TCR beta signatures.

Turning to this clonotype: Its antigen is not known.

MiXCR, run by TCRdb on the reads, gives a single entry per CDR3 protein. The top ten clones hold roughly 20% of a sample with 640,000 or so distinct CDR3 sequences, about 33% of them seen once. The CDR3 is made up of 15 amino acids. Trimming took 0 bases from V and 9 from J, leaving 12 bases between them. Germline lookup yields CDR1 MNHNS and CDR2 SASEGT. This receptor was taken from a human donor in good health (CMV status not recorded). Some clones in this sample may be carry-over from other donors' samples. This specimen was cultured PBMCs, taken from culture after CMV antigen stimulation. The V call is TRBV6-1, the J call TRBJ1-6, with D perhaps TRBD1 (6 bases). CDR3 in amino acids: CASSEAPQGTSPLHF. The DNA of the CDR3 is TGTGCCAGCAGTGAAGCGCCGCAGGGGACTTCACCCCTCCACTTT.